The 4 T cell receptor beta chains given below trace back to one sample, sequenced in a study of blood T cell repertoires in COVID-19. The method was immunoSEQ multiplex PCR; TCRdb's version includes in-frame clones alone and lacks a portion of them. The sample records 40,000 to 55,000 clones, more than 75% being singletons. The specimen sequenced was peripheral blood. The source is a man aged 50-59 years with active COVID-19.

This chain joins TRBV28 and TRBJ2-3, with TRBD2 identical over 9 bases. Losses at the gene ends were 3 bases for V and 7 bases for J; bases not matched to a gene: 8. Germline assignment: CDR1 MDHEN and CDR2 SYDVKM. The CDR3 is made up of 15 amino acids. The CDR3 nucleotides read TGTGCCAGCAGTTTGGCGGGAGGGCCTTCGAATACGCAGTATTTT. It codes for CASSLAGGPSNTQYF.

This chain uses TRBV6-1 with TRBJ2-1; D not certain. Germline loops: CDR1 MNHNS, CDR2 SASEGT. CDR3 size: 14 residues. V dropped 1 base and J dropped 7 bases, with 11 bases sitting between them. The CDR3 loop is CASSEVWIANEQFF. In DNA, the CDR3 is TGTGCCAGCAGTGAAGTGTGGATAGCAAATGAGCAGTTCTTC.

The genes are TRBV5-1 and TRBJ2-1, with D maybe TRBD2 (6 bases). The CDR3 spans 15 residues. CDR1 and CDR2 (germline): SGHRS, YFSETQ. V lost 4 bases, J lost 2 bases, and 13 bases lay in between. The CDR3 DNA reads TGCGCCAGCAGCCTTCTAGCGACTGCCTACAATGAGCAGTTCTTC. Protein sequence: CASSLLATAYNEQFF.

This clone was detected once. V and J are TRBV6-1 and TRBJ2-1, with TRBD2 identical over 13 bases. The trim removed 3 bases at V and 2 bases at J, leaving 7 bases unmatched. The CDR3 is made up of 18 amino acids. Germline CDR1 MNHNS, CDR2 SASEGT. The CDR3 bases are TGTGCCAGCAGTGAGGCGGGACTAGCGGGATGGGCCTACAATGAGCAGTTCTTC. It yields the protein CASSEAGLAGWAYNEQFF.